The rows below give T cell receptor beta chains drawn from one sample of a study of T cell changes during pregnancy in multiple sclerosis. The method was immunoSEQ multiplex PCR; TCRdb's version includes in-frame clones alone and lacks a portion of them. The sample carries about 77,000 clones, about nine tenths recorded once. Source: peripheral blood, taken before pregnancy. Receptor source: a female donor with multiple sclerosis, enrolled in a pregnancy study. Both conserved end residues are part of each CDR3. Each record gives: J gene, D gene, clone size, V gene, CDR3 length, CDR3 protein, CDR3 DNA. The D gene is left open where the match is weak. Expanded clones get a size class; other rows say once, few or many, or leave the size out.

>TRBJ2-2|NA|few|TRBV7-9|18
CASSPPGRGERNTGELFF
TGTGCCAGCAGCCCACCGGGCAGGGGAGAGAGGAACACCGGGGAGCTGTTTTTT
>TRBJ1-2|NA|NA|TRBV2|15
CASSDISHRDYGYTF
TGTGCCAGCAGTGATATTTCCCACAGGGACTATGGCTACACCTTC
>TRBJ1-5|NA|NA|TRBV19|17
CASTKRGYEDSNQPQHF
TGTGCCAGTACCAAACGCGGGTACGAGGATAGCAATCAGCCCCAGCATTTT
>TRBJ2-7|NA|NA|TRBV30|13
CAWSSGQLPEQYF
TGTGCCTGGAGTTCCGGACAGCTACCCGAGCAGTACTTC
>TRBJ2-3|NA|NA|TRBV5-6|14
CASSSGGPIGTQYF
TGTGCCAGCAGCTCCGGCGGGCCTATAGGTACGCAGTATTTT
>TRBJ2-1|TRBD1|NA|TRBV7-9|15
CASSLDRAIGNEQFF
TGTGCCAGCAGCTTGGACAGGGCAATAGGCAATGAGCAGTTCTTC
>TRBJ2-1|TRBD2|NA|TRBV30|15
CAWSGGLAGYNEQFF
TGTGCCTGGAGTGGGGGACTAGCGGGCTACAATGAGCAGTTCTTC
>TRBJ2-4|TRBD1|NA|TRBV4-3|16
CASSQVGGQGRNIQYF
TGCGCCAGCAGCCAAGTGGGGGGACAGGGGAGGAACATTCAGTACTTC
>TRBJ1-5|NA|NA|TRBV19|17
CASSTTGNTYSNQPQHF
TGTGCCAGTAGTACTACAGGGAACACCTATAGCAATCAGCCCCAGCATTTT
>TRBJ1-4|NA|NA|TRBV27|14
CASSLQATNEKLFF
TGTGCCAGCAGTCTACAGGCAACTAATGAAAAACTGTTTTTT
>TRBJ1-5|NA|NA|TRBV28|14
CASSFGGRIQPQHF
TGTGCCAGCAGCTTCGGGGGGCGCATCCAGCCCCAGCATTTT
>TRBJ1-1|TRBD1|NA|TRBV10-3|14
CAITSDRDGTEAFF
TGTGCCATCACCTCGGACAGGGATGGAACTGAAGCTTTCTTT
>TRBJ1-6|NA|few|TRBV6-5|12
CASSYHDSPLHF
TGTGCCAGCAGTTACCATGATTCACCCCTCCACTTT
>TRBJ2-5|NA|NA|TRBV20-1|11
CSASSPAAQYF
TGCAGTGCTTCTAGTCCGGCGGCCCAGTACTTC
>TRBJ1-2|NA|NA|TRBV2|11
CASPGGDGYTF
TGTGCCAGCCCGGGAGGGGATGGCTACACCTTC
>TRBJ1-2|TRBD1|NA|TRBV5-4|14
CASSRDRSNYGYTF
TGTGCCAGCAGCCGGGACAGATCGAACTATGGCTACACCTTC
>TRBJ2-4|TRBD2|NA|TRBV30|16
CAWTSGGVLAKNIQYF
TGTGCCTGGACTAGCGGGGGCGTTCTAGCCAAAAACATTCAGTACTTC
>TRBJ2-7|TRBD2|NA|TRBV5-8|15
CASSFGGGSSYEQYF
TGTGCCAGCAGCTTTGGCGGGGGGAGCTCCTACGAGCAGTACTTC
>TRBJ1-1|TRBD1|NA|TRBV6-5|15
CASSVRPRGRIEAFF
TGTGCCAGCAGTGTAAGACCCAGGGGGCGGATTGAAGCTTTCTTT
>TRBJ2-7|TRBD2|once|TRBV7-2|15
CASTPGGGEVYEQYF
TGTGCCAGCACCCCCGGCGGGGGGGAGGTCTACGAGCAGTACTTC
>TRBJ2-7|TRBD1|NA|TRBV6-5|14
CASSPQRGPYEQYF
TGTGCCAGCAGTCCCCAGAGGGGGCCATACGAGCAGTACTTC
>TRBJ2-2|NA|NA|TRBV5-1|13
CASTLGPNGELFF
TGCGCCAGCACCCTAGGCCCGAACGGGGAGCTGTTTTTT
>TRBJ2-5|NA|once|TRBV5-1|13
CASSIQGQETQYF
TGCGCCAGCAGCATACAGGGACAAGAGACCCAGTACTTC
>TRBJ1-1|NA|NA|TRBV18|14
CASSPHGGEAEAFF
TGTGCCAGCTCCCCTCACGGGGGGGAGGCTGAAGCTTTCTTT
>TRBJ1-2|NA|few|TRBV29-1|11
CSAAVFYGYTF
TGCAGTGCCGCGGTATTTTATGGCTACACCTTC
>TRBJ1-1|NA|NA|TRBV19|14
CASIRKDTGSEAFF
TGTGCCAGTATCCGAAAGGATACGGGTAGTGAAGCTTTCTTT
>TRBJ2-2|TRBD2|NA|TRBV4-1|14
CATNGLAGAGELFF
TGCGCCACCAATGGCCTCGCGGGAGCCGGGGAGCTGTTTTTT
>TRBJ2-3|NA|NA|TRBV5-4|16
CASSLEGGAGTDTQYF
TGTGCCAGCAGCTTGGAGGGGGGGGCCGGCACAGATACGCAGTATTTT
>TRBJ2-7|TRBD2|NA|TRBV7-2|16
CASSAYRGGVSYEQYF
TGTGCCAGCAGCGCATACCGCGGGGGGGTCTCCTACGAGCAGTACTTC